Sequencing of this T cell receptor beta chain was carried out in a study of technical replicates of blood from a few donors. Sequencing used immunoSEQ multiplex PCR; TCRdb keeps in-frame clones, though not all of them. Of under 20,000 clones detected, over 70% appear once; the ten largest clones hold 9.5% to 15%. V lost 5 bases and J 0 bases, leaving 5 bases between the germline ends. The CDR3 is made up of 12 amino acids. Germline V gives CDR1 WNHNN, CDR2 SYGVQD (reference sequence). This sequence was found in a human donor in good health. This chain joins TRBV10-1 and TRBJ2-7, with D uncertain. The sample comprised PBMCs. DNA of the CDR3: TGCGCCAGCAGTTACAGCTCCTACGAGCAGTACTTC. Protein sequence: CASSYSSYEQYF.